This T cell receptor (beta chain) derives from a study of blood T cell repertoires in COVID-19. Study-level information: PBMCs, B-cell-depleted T cells, or T cells provided the cDNA or gDNA that made up the material.

In the original analysis: Researchers report that nucleated cell counts were estimated from reference gene primer amplification. TCRdb keeps only in-frame clones here, not all; method: immunoSEQ multiplex PCR. V, J and clone size reflect that table, while D and trimming were determined from the DNA. The sample has around 470,000 clones; roughly 87% are singletons. Per the germline V gene, CDR1 is SEHNR and CDR2 is FQNEAQ (reference sequence). The CDR3 length is 15 residues. Deletions cut 5 bases from V and 7 bases from J, with 18 bases between. This clone occurred once. The Seattle site enrolled patients during active infection and followed them longitudinally.

The TCR originated in a man younger than 35 with COVID-19, enrolled during active disease. The chain has TRBV7-9 and TRBJ2-1, with D possibly TRBD2 on 5 matching bases. The specimen was peripheral blood. In DNA form, the CDR3 reads TGTGCCAGCAGCCCCCGTGGTAGCCGACTAAATGAGCAGTTCTTC. It is translated as CASSPRGSRLNEQFF.